These 20 T cell receptor beta chains originate from one sample sequenced in a study of T-cell reconstitution after alpha-beta-depleted transplantation in children (dated by TCRdb to the mid-2010s). Libraries came from PCR. The data were produced on an Illumina HiSeq 2500. To normalize quantification of the TCRbeta repertoire, the TCR libraries were built with molecular barcoding that relied on unique molecular identifiers. Using fastp trimming at Q25 and MiXCR clonotype assembly, TCRdb reanalyzed the public sequencing data and kept in-frame beta chains. One record per CDR3 amino acid sequence lists the most common genes and DNA. The sample records some 200,000 distinct CDR3 sequences, around 6.8% of which are singletons. Clones ranked in the top ten supply about 3% of the sample. The specimen comprised PBMCs from the stem cell graft donor, sampled from the stem cell graft. The receptor source for this set is a human donor who donated a stem cell graft to a child with Wiskott-Aldrich syndrome.

There are many counts of this clonotype. V usage is TRBV12-3 or TRBV12-4 and J usage is TRBJ2-4, with D perhaps matching TRBD2 (5 bases). With 0 bases removed from V and 1 base from J, the gap between germline ends came to 7 bases. This CDR3 is built from 15 residues. CDR3 nucleotide sequence: TGTGCCAGCAGTTTAGCTAGCGCGGCCAAAAACATTCAGTACTTC. Translated, it gives CASSLASAAKNIQYF.

There are many counts of this clonotype. The rearrangement joins TRBV5-1 to TRBJ2-5; D ambiguous. Germline lookup yields CDR1 SGHRS and CDR2 YFSETQ. The ends were cut back, 2 bases at V and 2 bases at J, with 7 bases in the middle. There are 13 residues in the CDR3. The CDR3 DNA is TGCGCCAGCAGCTTAGCAGCACAAGAGACCCAGTACTTC. This codes for CASSLAAQETQYF. The whole variable domain, filled in from reference TRBV5-1 and TRBJ2-5, reads KAGVTQTPRYLIKTRGQQVTLSCSPISGHRSVSWYQQTPGQGLQFLFEYFSETQRNKGNFPGRFSGRQFSNSRSEMNVSTLELGDSALYLCASSLAAQETQYFGPGTRLLVL.

This clonotype was recorded many times. The chain combines TRBV7-9 with TRBJ1-5; weak D call: TRBD1 (6 bases). The V and J ends lost 7 bases and 4 bases respectively, with 11 bases between them. The CDR3 length is 13 residues. Germline-derived CDR1 and CDR2 are SEHNR and FQNEAQ (reference sequence). CDR3 protein: CASNRAENQPQHF. Written as DNA, the CDR3 is TGTGCCAGCAACAGGGCAGAAAATCAGCCCCAGCATTTT.

About this clonotype itself: A much larger clone differs by one base, so this may be a read error. The chain joins TRBV20-1 to TRBJ1-5; D is possibly TRBD1 (6 bases). This CDR3 has 14 amino acids. Germline CDR1 DFQATT, CDR2 SNEGSKA (reference sequence). The CDR3 is CSARQGSSKQPQHF. The CDR3 nucleotides are TGCAGTGCTAGACAGGGGTCCAGCAAACAGCCCCAGCATTTT.

This clonotype occurred many times. This sequence joins TRBV18 and TRBJ1-1, with D perhaps matching TRBD1 (5 bases). Looked up from germline, CDR1 is KGHSH and CDR2 is LQKENI. The CDR3 is 12 amino acids. Trimming took off 11 bases at V and 6 bases at J, with 16 bases between the two ends. The CDR3 nucleotides are TGTGCCGGTAAAGAGGAGGGGTCTGAAGCTTTCTTT. Translation gives CAGKEEGSEAFF.

This clonotype was detected many times. The gene calls are TRBV10-2 and TRBJ2-2; D uncertain. CDR1 WSHSY and CDR2 SAAADI come from the germline V gene. CDR3 size: 11 residues. The germline V and J ends were trimmed by 10 bases and 6 bases, with 9 bases remaining between them. The CDR3 bases are TGCGCCACCACTGTCGCCGGGGAGCTGTTTTTT. Its translation: CATTVAGELFF.

This clonotype was counted many times. The V call is TRBV5-8, the J call TRBJ2-7, with 10 bases matching TRBD1. CDR3 size: 16 residues. Germline loops: CDR1 SGHTS, CDR2 YDEGEE. V lost 4 bases and J lost 1; bases outside the gene matches: 8. The chain's CDR3 is CASSPLRDRGSYEQYF. The CDR3 DNA reads TGTGCCAGCAGCCCTTTGAGGGACAGGGGTTCCTACGAGCAGTACTTC.

This sequence joins TRBV11-2 and TRBJ2-4, with unresolved D. Trimming shortened V by 10 bases and J by 5 bases, and 9 bases separated the two germline ends. Looked up from germline, CDR1 is SGHAT and CDR2 is FQNNGV. The CDR3 covers 11 residues. The CDR3 here is CATRSENIQYF. The CDR3 DNA reads TGTGCCACCCGCTCAGAAAACATTCAGTACTTC.

In this sample, this clonotype turned up many times. This chain links TRBV3-1 with TRBJ2-1, with 14 bases matching TRBD2. Germline V CDR1 and CDR2: LGHDT, YNNKEL (reference sequence). J lost 8 bases, V lost 3 bases, and 3 bases had no gene match. This CDR3 has 15 residues. The CDR3 loop reads CASSQTSGRGYEQFF. DNA for the CDR3: TGTGCCAGCAGCCAGACTAGCGGGAGGGGGTATGAGCAGTTCTTC.

This clonotype has at least ten counts. The gene calls are TRBV15 and TRBJ1-1, with 8 bases lining up with TRBD1. The CDR3 totals 19 residues. Germline loops: CDR1 LNHNV, CDR2 YYDKDF (reference sequence). V lost 3 bases, J lost 3 bases, and 18 bases stayed unmatched. The DNA for the CDR3 is TGTGCCACCAGCAGCCGGGACAGGACCGACTCCCTATGGGACACTGAAGCTTTCTTT. It yields the protein CATSSRDRTDSLWDTEAFF.

This clonotype came up many times. At one of its ends the junction is not consistent with the germline gene, which may arise from a read error. V gene TRBV20-1 combines with J gene TRBJ2-4, with TRBD1 matching over 8 bases. The V gene's germline CDR1 is DFQATT and CDR2 SNEGSKA (reference sequence). This CDR3 is built from 13 residues. The CDR3 nucleotides read TGCAGTGCTGGAGACAGGGGACAAAACATTCAGTACTTC. This encodes CSAGDRGQNIQYF.

This clonotype was seen repeatedly, ten times or more. The rearrangement uses TRBV4-3 and TRBJ2-1; D gene uncertain. This CDR3 spans 15 amino acids. The V and J ends lost 4 bases and 4 bases respectively, with 14 bases between them. CDR1 is LGHNA and CDR2 is YSLEER in the germline V gene. The CDR3 loop is CASSPLTNPYNEQFF. CDR3 bases: TGCGCCAGCAGCCCCCTGACGAACCCTTACAATGAGCAGTTCTTC.

The V and J genes are TRBV28 and TRBJ1-2; D uncertain. Trimming left V 2 bases short and J 8 bases short, with 15 bases between. Looked up from germline, CDR1 is MDHEN and CDR2 is SYDVKM. The CDR3 extends over 14 amino acids. This CDR3 is CASSLQRERIGYTF. The CDR3 DNA is TGTGCCAGCAGTTTACAACGGGAGAGGATAGGCTACACCTTC.

This clonotype was seen repeatedly, ten times or more. The chain is built from TRBV5-1 and TRBJ2-3; no clear D gene. CDR3 length: 14 amino acids. Germline CDR1 and CDR2: SGHRS and YFSETQ. The V and J ends lost 1 base and 2 bases respectively, with 8 bases between them. The CDR3 protein is CASSLYSATDTQYF. In nucleotides, the CDR3 is TGCGCCAGCAGCTTGTACAGTGCCACAGATACGCAGTATTTT.

In its sample, this clonotype was seen many times. The rearrangement links TRBV5-5 to TRBJ2-7; D gene ambiguous. The germline V gene encodes CDR1 SGHKS and CDR2 YYEKEE (reference sequence). Trimming pared 0 bases from V and 0 bases from J, leaving 4 bases between. The CDR3 sequence is 13 residues long. This CDR3 is CASSLESSYEQYF. CDR3 DNA: TGTGCCAGCAGCTTGGAGAGCTCCTACGAGCAGTACTTC. Complete variable domain (other parts from reference TRBV5-5 and TRBJ2-7): DAGVTQSPTHLIKTRGQQVTLRCSPISGHKSVSWYQQVLGQGPQFIFQYYEKEERGRGNFPDRFSARQFPNYSSELNVNALLLGDSALYLCASSLESSYEQYFGPGTRLTVT.

The J gene is TRBJ2-7, the V gene TRBV18, with 9 bases matching TRBD1. Per germline, CDR1 KGHSH and CDR2 LQKENI. V lost 3 bases, J lost 3 bases, and 12 bases stayed unmatched. The CDR3 is made up of 17 amino acids. The CDR3 here is CASSPGGPGQGFYEQYF. In DNA form, the CDR3 reads TGTGCCAGCTCACCGGGGGGGCCGGGACAGGGATTCTACGAGCAGTACTTC.

This clonotype has at least ten counts. The chain links TRBV6-2 or TRBV6-3 to TRBJ2-7; perhaps TRBD2 as D (5 bases). Trimming cost V 9 bases and J 4 bases, with 19 bases left between them. The CDR3 is 14 residues long. Germline V gene data show CDR1 as MNHEY and CDR2 as SVGEGT. The CDR3 DNA follows: TGTGCCAGTGCGACCCGATCACCGGGATACGAGCAGTACTTC. Amino acid sequence: CASATRSPGYEQYF.

The chain carries TRBV5-1 and TRBJ2-7; 8 bases match TRBD1. In germline, CDR1 is SGHRS, CDR2 YFSETQ. CDR3 length equals 15 residues. With 3 bases clipped from V and 2 bases from J, the junction kept 7 bases outside the gene matches. The CDR3 DNA reads TGCGCCAGCAGCTCCGGGACAGGAGAAGCCTACGAGCAGTACTTC. As protein: CASSSGTGEAYEQYF.

The chain joins TRBV6-5 to TRBJ1-2, with 7 bases identical to TRBD1. This CDR3 comprises 15 residues. Trimming took 4 bases from V and 5 from J; bases not matched to a gene: 10. CDR1 MNHEY and CDR2 SVGAGI come from the germline V gene. CDR3 region: CASSSHQGESYGYTF. CDR3 bases: TGTGCCAGCAGTTCGCACCAGGGGGAGTCGTATGGCTACACCTTC.

The CDR3: CASSFYGGYGYTF. The CDR3 nucleotides are TGTGCCAGCAGTTTTTACGGGGGCTATGGCTACACCTTC. The V gene is TRBV6-5, the J gene TRBJ1-2, with D tentatively TRBD1 (5 bases). The germline V and J ends were trimmed by 4 bases and 4 bases, with 10 bases remaining between them. This CDR3 spans 13 amino acids. Germline loops: CDR1 MNHEY, CDR2 SVGAGI.